The subject of this entry is one T cell receptor beta chain. Antigen unknown. These data originate in a study of cytomegalovirus exposure and HLA in healthy donors. TCRdb keeps only in-frame clones here, not all; method: immunoSEQ multiplex PCR. The data contain approximately 280,000 clones, just over 85% of them singletons. Notes on the study in general: The classifier reportedly diagnosed cytomegalovirus status with high sensitivity and specificity.

Sequenced material: PBMCs. The TCR was taken from a woman between 18 and 29 years old in good health and CMV-seronegative.

The CDR3 sequence: CASSPPPWTSSLDNEQFF. The CDR3 DNA follows: TGTGCCAGTAGTCCTCCCCCCTGGACTAGCTCACTAGACAATGAGCAGTTCTTC. The rearrangement links TRBV19 to TRBJ2-1, with TRBD2 identical over 8 bases. This CDR3 region has 18 residues. V trimming: 5 bases; J trimming: 5 bases; junction bases outside the gene matches: 17. Germline V gene data show CDR1 as LNHDA and CDR2 as SQIVND (reference sequence).